The present entry profiles one T cell receptor (beta chain) with its context. The antigen remains unidentified. Here immunoSEQ multiplex PCR was the method, and the copy in TCRdb shows in-frame clones only, minus some. This sample has roughly 65,000 clones, with more than 85% found just once. These data come from a study of cytomegalovirus exposure and HLA in healthy donors. Study-wide points: A later analysis found first-cohort TCR clusters tended to co-occur in the 90 to 150 validation repertoires. It was reportedly the case that the classifier diagnosed cytomegalovirus status with high specificity and sensitivity.

Germline lookup yields CDR1 MNHEY and CDR2 SMNVEV (reference sequence). After removal of 4 bases from V and 4 bases from J, the junction contained 4 bases not matched to a gene. CDR3 length equals 15 residues. The TCR originated in a young man in good health and CMV-seropositive. Sequenced input: PBMCs. The chain has TRBV27 and TRBJ2-6, with 7 bases that match TRBD1. DNA of the CDR3: TGTGCCAGCAGTTCGACAGGGCTCGGGGCCAACGTCCTGACTTTC. This encodes CASSSTGLGANVLTF.